This T cell receptor beta chain was observed in a study of CD8 T cells in cerebrospinal fluid in Alzheimer's disease. On the study more broadly: Plate-based nested PCR sequencing and droplet-based sequencing measured CSF T cell clonal expansion. The study, taken as a whole, reports: Alzheimer's patients were not enriched for EBV-specific clones, which were not the most expanded.

TCRdb re-analyzed the 10x single-cell sequencing reads; it lists each CDR3 protein once, without DNA. The sample totals fewer than 1,300 distinct CDR3 sequences. This clonotype is deemed medium-sized by its frequency. Antigen unknown. Germline V gene lookup returns CDR1 LGHNA and CDR2 YNFKEQ. This CDR3 spans 18 amino acids. Live CSF cells were sorted with a live/dead marker for droplet-based sequencing. The sequence was obtained from a human donor in good health. The sequencing sample was made of cerebrospinal fluid. The chain couples TRBV4-2 to TRBJ2-7; TCRdb's assignment of TRBD2 cannot be checked, as there is no DNA. The CDR3 here is CASSQEATAGVVSYEQYF.